Here is one TCR beta chain with its context. This record belongs to a study of blood T cell repertoires in COVID-19. Turning to the study itself: Italy, Spain and the United States were the sources of the convalescent and acute COVID-19 samples. The analysed material was cDNA or gDNA that came from T cells, B-cell-depleted T cells, or PBMCs.

Per the study methods: Amplification from reference gene primers served as the basis for estimated nucleated cell counts. Repertoires were generated with immunoSEQ multiplex PCR, while TCRdb's copy carries only in-frame clones and drops some. That table supplies the V and J calls and clone size; D and trimming were determined from the DNA. The sample records around 250,000 clones, 70% to 90% being singletons. V lost 6 bases to trimming and J lost 5 bases, with 14 bases between them. CDR1 MNHEY and CDR2 SVGEGT come from the germline V gene. The CDR3 extends over 14 amino acids. Sequences were obtained from peripheral blood. The V call is TRBV6-2 or TRBV6-3, the J call TRBJ1-5, with D perhaps matching TRBD1 (6 bases). The TCR comes from a man in his fifties or sixties with acute or convalescent COVID-19. The CDR3 protein is CASSILDSDQPQHF. The DNA for the CDR3 is TGTGCCAGCAGCATACTGGACAGCGATCAGCCCCAGCATTTT.